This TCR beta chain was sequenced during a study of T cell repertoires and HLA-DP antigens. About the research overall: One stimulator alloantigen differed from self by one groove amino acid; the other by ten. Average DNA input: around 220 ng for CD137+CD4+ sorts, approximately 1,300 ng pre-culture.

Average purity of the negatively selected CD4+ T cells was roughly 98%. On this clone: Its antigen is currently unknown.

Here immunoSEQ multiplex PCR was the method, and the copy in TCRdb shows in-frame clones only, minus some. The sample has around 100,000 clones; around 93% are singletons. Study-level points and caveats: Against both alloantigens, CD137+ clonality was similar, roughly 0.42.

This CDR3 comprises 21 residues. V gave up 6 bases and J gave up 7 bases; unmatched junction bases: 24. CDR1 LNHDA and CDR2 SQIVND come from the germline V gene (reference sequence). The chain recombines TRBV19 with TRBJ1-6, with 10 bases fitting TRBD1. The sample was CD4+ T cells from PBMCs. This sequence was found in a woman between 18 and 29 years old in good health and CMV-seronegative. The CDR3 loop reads CASSPDGRQGARKYGNSPLHF. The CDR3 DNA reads TGTGCCAGTAGCCCAGACGGCAGACAGGGGGCGCGAAAATACGGGAATTCACCCCTCCACTTT.